The T cell receptor beta chain under discussion was sequenced for a study of T cell changes during pregnancy in multiple sclerosis. Clones were sequenced by immunoSEQ multiplex PCR, and TCRdb holds only the in-frame ones, with some missing. The sample holds tens of thousands of clones, about 90% seen once. Trimming cost V 2 bases and J 3 bases; bases outside gene matches: 10. In germline, CDR1 is MGHRA, CDR2 YSYEKL. The CDR3 runs to 18 residues. This rearrangement joins TRBV4-1 to TRBJ2-6; 7 positions match TRBD1. This specimen was CD4+ T cells from peripheral blood mononuclear cells, taken after pregnancy. The source is a female donor with multiple sclerosis, enrolled in a pregnancy study. The CDR3 nucleotides read TGCGCCAGCAGCCAAACACTCGACAGGGTAGTTGGGGCCAACGTCCTGACTTTC. Translated, it gives CASSQTLDRVVGANVLTF.